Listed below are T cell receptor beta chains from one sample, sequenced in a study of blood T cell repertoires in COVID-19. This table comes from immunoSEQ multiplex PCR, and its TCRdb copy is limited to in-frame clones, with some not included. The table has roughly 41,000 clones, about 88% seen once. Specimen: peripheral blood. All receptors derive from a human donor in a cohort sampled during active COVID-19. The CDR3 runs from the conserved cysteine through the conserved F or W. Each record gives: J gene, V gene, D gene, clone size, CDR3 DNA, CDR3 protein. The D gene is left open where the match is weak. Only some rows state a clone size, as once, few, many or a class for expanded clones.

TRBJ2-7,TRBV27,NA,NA,TGTGCCAGCAGTCTTCAGACAGGATCCTACGAGCAGTACTTC,CASSLQTGSYEQYF
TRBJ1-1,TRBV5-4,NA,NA,TGTGCCAGCAGCTCCCGGACAGAATTCAACACTGAAGCTTTCTTT,CASSSRTEFNTEAFF
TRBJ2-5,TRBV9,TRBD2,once,TGTGCCAGCAGCCCAAGTAGCGGGAGAGGAGAGACCCAGTACTTC,CASSPSSGRGETQYF
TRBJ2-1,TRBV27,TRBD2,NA,TGTGCCAGCAGTTTTAATCGGGAGGTCCACAATGAGCAGTTCTTC,CASSFNREVHNEQFF
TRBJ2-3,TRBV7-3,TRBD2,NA,TGTGCCAGCAGTCCCATTGGACTAGCGGGGATCACAGATACGCAGTATTTT,CASSPIGLAGITDTQYF
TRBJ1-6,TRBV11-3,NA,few,TGTGCCAGCAGCTACGGCGGGTCACCCCTCCACTTT,CASSYGGSPLHF
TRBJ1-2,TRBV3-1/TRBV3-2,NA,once,TGTGCCAGCAGCCAGGAGATCTTTAACTATGGCTACACCTTC,CASSQEIFNYGYTF
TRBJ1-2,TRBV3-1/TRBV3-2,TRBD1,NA,TGTGCCAGCAGCCAAGTTACAGGGGGTAATGGCTACACCTTC,CASSQVTGGNGYTF
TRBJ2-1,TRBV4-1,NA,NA,TGCGCCAGCAGCCAACCCCTCGGGGGGCCGGGCAATGAGCAGTTCTTC,CASSQPLGGPGNEQFF
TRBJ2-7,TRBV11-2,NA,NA,TGTGCCAGCAGTATCCCTAGTGGGTTGGAGCAGTACTTC,CASSIPSGLEQYF
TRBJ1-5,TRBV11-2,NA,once,TGTGCCAGCAGCTTAGATACGTCTATGCGCAATCAGCCCCAGCATTTT,CASSLDTSMRNQPQHF
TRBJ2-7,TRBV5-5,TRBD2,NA,TGTGCCAGCAGCCGCCCGACTAGCGGGGGCTACGAGCAGTACTTC,CASSRPTSGGYEQYF
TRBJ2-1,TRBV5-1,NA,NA,TGCGCCAGCAGCTTGAAGAGGGCAGGGGGGAGTACCTACAATGAGCAGTTCTTC,CASSLKRAGGSTYNEQFF
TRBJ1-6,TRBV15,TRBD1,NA,TGTGCCACTAGCAGAGTGGAGGGACAGGGTGACCTCCACTTT,CATSRVEGQGDLHF
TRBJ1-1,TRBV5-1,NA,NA,TGCGCCAGCAAGGTCCTCGACTACGGGGGGGAAGCTTTCTTT,CASKVLDYGGEAFF
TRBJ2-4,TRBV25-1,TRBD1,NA,TGTGCCAGCGGACCTGACAGGGGGGGTGGTTACATTCAGTACTTC,CASGPDRGGGYIQYF
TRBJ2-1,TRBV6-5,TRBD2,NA,TGTGCCACCTTAGCGGGAAACGTTGGCAATGAGCAGTTCTTC,CATLAGNVGNEQFF
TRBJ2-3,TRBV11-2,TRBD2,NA,TGTGCCAGCTCTGGAAGCGGGACCCTCACAGATACGCAGTATTTT,CASSGSGTLTDTQYF
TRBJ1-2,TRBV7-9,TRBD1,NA,TGTGCCAGCAGCTTAGACCAAAAGACAGGGTTATACGGCTACACCTTC,CASSLDQKTGLYGYTF
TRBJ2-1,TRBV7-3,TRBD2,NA,TGTGCCAGCAGCCCCCAGCGGGGGTACAATGAGCAGTTCTTC,CASSPQRGYNEQFF
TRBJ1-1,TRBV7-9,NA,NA,TGTGCCAGCAGCACAATGAACACTGAAGCTTTCTTT,CASSTMNTEAFF
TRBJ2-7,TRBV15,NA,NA,TGTGCCACCAGCAGAGATGTCTCGAGGGGGGAGCAGTACTTC,CATSRDVSRGEQYF
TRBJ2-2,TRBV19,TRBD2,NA,TGTGCCAGTAGTACCACCCGACTAGCGGGAGTAATCGGGGAGCTGTTTTTT,CASSTTRLAGVIGELFF
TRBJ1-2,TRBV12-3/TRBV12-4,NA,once,TGTGCCAGCAGTTTAGGTATCGATGGCTACACCTTC,CASSLGIDGYTF
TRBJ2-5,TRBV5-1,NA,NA,TGCGCCAGCAGCCCGGTTGCTAGTTTCCAGTACTTC,CASSPVASFQYF
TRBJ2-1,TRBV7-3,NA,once,TGTGCCAGCAGCTTAGACTACCGAGTCAACAATGAGCAGTTCTTC,CASSLDYRVNNEQFF
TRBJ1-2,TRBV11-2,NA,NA,TGTGCCAGCAGCTTAGGGGTCAGGCTCTTGGGCTATGGCTACACCTTC,CASSLGVRLLGYGYTF
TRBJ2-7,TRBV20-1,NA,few,TGCAGTGCTAGGGACAACTACGAGCAGTACTTC,CSARDNYEQYF
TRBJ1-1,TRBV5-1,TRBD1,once,TGCGCCAGCAGCTATGTGGGACAGGGTGACACTGAAGCTTTCTTT,CASSYVGQGDTEAFF
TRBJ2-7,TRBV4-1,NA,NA,TGCGCCAGCAGCCCAAGAGGGCCAACGGGGGAGGTTATGTACGAGCAGTACTTC,CASSPRGPTGEVMYEQYF
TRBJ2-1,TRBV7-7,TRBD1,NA,TGTGCCAGCAGCCGCGGGACAGGGAGCCCCAATGAGCAGTTCTTC,CASSRGTGSPNEQFF
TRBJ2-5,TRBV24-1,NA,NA,TGTGCCACCAGTGACCCAACAGGGTCCCAAGAGACCCAGTACTTC,CATSDPTGSQETQYF
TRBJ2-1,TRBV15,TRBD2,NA,TGTGCCACCAGCAGACTTTCCCCCTTAGCGGGAGTGGGGAGGAATGAGCAGTTCTTC,CATSRLSPLAGVGRNEQFF
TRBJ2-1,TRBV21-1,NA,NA,TGTGCCAGCAGCAAAGTCCCCACATCATACAATGAGCAGTTCTTC,CASSKVPTSYNEQFF
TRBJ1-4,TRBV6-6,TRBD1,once,TGTGCCAGCAACTACAGGGGCTCTAATGAAAAACTGTTTTTT,CASNYRGSNEKLFF
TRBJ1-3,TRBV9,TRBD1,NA,TGTGCCAGCACCAGGACAGGAGAAGCTGGAAACACCATATATTTT,CASTRTGEAGNTIYF
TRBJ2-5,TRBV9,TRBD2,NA,TGTGCCAGCAGCGGCCGGACTAGCGGGAGGGAGACCCAGTACTTC,CASSGRTSGRETQYF
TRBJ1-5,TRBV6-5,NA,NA,TGTGCCACCGTAAAGAAGGGGGAAGGCAATCAGCCCCAGCATTTT,CATVKKGEGNQPQHF
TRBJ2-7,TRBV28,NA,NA,TGTGCCAGCAGTCCCCGGGAATGGGGCGAGCAGTACTTC,CASSPREWGEQYF